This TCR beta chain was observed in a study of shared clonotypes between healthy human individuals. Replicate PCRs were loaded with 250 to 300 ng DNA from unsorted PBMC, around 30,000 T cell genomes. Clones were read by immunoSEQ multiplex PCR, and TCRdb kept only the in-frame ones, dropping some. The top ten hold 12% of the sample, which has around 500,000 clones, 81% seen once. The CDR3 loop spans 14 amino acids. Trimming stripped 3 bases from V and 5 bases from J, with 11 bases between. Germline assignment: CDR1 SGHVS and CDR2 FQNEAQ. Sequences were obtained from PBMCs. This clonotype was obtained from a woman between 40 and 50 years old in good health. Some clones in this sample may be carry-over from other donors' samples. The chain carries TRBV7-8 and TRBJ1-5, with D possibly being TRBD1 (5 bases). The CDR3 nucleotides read TGTGCCAGCAGCTTCCGGGGGAAGGATCAGCCCCAGCATTTT. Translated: CASSFRGKDQPQHF.